The next 3 T cell receptor beta chains were all read from a single sample in a study of T cell clonotyping in hematopoietic cell transplantation. As for time point: recipient sample about 28 days before transplant, after cytoreduction. Only in-frame clones appear in the TCRdb table, and some are missing; sequencing was by immunoSEQ multiplex PCR. The table lists about 10,000 clones, more than 90% of them singletons. Here the sequenced sample was peripheral blood mononuclear cells, taken before stem cell transplant. These receptors all stem from a woman between 35 and 50 years old with acute myeloid leukemia. Some clones in this sample may be carry-over from other donors' samples.

Only one count was recorded for this clone. The V and J genes are TRBV7-6 and TRBJ1-1, with TRBD1 matching 8 bases. V lost 6 bases to trimming and J lost 8 bases; unmatched junction nucleotides: 8. This CDR3 is 13 amino acids long. Germline assignment: CDR1 SGHVS and CDR2 FNYEAQ. CDR3 residues: CASRSGQGGEAFF. The CDR3 DNA sequence: TGTGCCAGCAGATCTGGACAGGGAGGAGAAGCTTTCTTT.

The V gene is TRBV5-4, the J gene TRBJ2-7, with D maybe TRBD1 (6 bases). V was clipped by 0 bases and J by 0 bases, with 10 bases between them. Germline V gene lookup returns CDR1 SGHNT and CDR2 YYREEE (reference sequence). The CDR3 is 15 residues long. The CDR3 loop reads CASSLGQAGSYEQYF. The CDR3 coding sequence is TGTGCCAGCAGCTTGGGACAGGCTGGCTCCTACGAGCAGTACTTC. Drawing the rest from reference TRBV5-4 and TRBJ2-7, the complete variable domain is ETGVTQSPTHLIKTRGQQVTLRCSSQSGHNTVSWYQQALGQGPQFIFQYYREEENGRGNFPPRFSGLQFPNYSSELNVNALELDDSALYLCASSLGQAGSYEQYFGPGTRLTVT.

The chain recombines TRBV5-4 with TRBJ2-1; a weak D match, TRBD1 (5 bases). CDR1 SGHNT and CDR2 YYREEE come from the germline V gene (reference sequence). The V and J ends lost 3 bases and 6 bases respectively, with 16 bases between them. This CDR3 is built from 15 residues. CDR3 residues: CASSSRQQGSNEQFF. In nucleotides, the CDR3 is TGTGCCAGCAGCTCGCGCCAGCAGGGAAGCAATGAGCAGTTCTTC.